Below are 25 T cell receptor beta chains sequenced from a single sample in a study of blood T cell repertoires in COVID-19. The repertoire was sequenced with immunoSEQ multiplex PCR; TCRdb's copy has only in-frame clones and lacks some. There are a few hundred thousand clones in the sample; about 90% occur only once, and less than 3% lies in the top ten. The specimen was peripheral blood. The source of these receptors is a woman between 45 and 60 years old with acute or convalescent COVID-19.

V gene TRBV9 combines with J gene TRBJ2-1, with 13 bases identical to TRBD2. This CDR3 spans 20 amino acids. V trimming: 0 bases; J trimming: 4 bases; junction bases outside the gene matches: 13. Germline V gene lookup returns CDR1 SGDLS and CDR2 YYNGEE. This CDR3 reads CASSVASGRTSGRSYNEQFF. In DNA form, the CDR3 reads TGTGCCAGCAGCGTAGCTTCCGGAAGGACTAGCGGGAGATCGTACAATGAGCAGTTCTTC.

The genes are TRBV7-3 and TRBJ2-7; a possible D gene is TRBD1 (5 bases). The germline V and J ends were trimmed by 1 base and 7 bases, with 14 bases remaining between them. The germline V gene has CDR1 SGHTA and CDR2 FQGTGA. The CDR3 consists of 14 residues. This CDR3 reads CASSLSSGSEEQYF. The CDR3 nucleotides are TGTGCCAGCAGCTTAAGTTCAGGGTCGGAAGAGCAGTACTTC.

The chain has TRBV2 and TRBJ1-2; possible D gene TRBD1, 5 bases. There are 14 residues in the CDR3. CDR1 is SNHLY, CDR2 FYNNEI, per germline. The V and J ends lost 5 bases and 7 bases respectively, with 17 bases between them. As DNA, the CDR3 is TGTGCCAGCAGTCGGACAACTAACTACCCTGGCTACACCTTC. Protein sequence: CASSRTTNYPGYTF.

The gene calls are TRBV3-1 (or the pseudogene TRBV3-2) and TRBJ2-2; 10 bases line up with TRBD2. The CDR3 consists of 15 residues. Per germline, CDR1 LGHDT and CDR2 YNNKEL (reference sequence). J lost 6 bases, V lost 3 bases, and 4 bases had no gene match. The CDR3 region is CASSQLAGVPGELFF. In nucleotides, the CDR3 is TGTGCCAGCAGCCAGCTAGCGGGAGTCCCCGGGGAGCTGTTTTTT.

The CDR3 protein is CASRVSSYNSPLHF. The CDR3 DNA sequence: TGTGCCTCCCGCGTGAGCTCCTATAATTCACCCCTCCACTTT. The chain carries TRBV7-2 and TRBJ1-6; D uncertain. There are 14 residues in the CDR3. Trimming cost V 11 bases and J 0 bases, with 11 bases left between them. Germline V gene lookup returns CDR1 SGHTA and CDR2 FQGNSA.

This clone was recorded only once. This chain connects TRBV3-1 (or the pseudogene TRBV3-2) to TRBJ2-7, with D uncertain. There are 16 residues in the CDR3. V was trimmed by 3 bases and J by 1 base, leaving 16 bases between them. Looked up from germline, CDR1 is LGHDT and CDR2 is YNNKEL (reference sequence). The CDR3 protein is CASSHSATLTSYEQYF. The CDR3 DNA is TGTGCCAGCAGCCATAGTGCAACGTTGACTTCCTACGAGCAGTACTTC.

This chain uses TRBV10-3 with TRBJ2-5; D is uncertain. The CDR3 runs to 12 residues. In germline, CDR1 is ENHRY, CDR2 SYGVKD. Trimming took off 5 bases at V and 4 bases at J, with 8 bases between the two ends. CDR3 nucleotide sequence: TGTGCCATCAGTAGCCCCGCAGAGACCCAGTACTTC. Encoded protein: CAISSPAETQYF.

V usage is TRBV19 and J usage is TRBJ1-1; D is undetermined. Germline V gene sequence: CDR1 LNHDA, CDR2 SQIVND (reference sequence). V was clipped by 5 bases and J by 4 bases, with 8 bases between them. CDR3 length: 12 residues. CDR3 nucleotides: TGTGCCAGTAGTTCTACGATCACTGAAGCTTTCTTT. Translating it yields CASSSTITEAFF.

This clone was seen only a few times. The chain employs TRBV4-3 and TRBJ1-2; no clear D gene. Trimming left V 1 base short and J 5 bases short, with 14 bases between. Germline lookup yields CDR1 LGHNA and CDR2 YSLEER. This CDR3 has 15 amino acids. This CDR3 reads CASSQGSGKDYGYTF. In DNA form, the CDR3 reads TGCGCCAGCAGCCAAGGGAGCGGGAAGGATTATGGCTACACCTTC.

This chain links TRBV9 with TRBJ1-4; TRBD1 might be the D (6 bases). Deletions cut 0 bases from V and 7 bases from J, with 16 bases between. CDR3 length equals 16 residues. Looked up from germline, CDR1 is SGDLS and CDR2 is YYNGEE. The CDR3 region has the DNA TGTGCCAGCAGCGTAGTCCCCACAGGGATGAGTGAAAAACTGTTTTTT. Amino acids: CASSVVPTGMSEKLFF.

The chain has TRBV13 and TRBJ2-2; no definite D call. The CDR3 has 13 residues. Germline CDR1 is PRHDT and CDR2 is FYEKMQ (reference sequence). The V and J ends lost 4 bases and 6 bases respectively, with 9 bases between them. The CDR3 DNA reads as TGTGCCAGCAGCTACTTGCAAGCCGGGGAGCTGTTTTTT. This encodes CASSYLQAGELFF.

In DNA, the CDR3 is TGCGCCAGCAGCCATCTCCGGACAGAAGCTTTCTTT. Translated, it gives CASSHLRTEAFF. The chain has TRBV4-1 and TRBJ1-1; TRBD1 might be the D (5 bases). The CDR3 has 12 residues. V was pared by 3 bases and J by 8 bases, with 10 bases between. The germline CDR1 and CDR2 sequences are MGHRA and YSYEKL.

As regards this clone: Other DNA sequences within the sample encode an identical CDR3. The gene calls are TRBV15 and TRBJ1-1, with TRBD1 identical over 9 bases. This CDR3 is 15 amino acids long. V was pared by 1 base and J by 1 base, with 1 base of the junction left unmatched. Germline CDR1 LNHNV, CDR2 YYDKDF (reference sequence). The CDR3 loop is CATSRGGQGNTEAFF. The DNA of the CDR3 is TGTGCCACCAGCAGAGGGGGACAGGGGAACACTGAAGCTTTCTTT.

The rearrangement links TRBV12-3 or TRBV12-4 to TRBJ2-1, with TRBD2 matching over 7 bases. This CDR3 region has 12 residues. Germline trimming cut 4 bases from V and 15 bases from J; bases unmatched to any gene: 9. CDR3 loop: CASSYSGTHLFF. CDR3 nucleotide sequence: TGTGCCAGCAGTTACAGCGGGACCCATCTGTTCTTC.

The CDR3 region is CASSLSTGRVQFF. The DNA for the CDR3 is TGTGCCAGCAGCTTAAGCACAGGGAGAGTGCAGTTCTTC. This rearrangement joins TRBV9 to TRBJ2-1; possible D gene TRBD1, 6 bases. The germline V gene has CDR1 SGDLS and CDR2 YYNGEE. The length of the CDR3 is 13 residues. Deletions cut 4 bases from V and 12 bases from J, with 17 bases between.

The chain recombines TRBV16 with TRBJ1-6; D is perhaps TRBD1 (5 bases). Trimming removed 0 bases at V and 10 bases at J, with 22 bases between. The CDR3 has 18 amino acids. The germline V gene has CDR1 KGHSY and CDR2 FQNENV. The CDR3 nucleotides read TGTGCCAGCAGCCAATCTTGGTCTCGCGGCAGGGATGACTCACCCCTCCACTTT. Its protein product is CASSQSWSRGRDDSPLHF.

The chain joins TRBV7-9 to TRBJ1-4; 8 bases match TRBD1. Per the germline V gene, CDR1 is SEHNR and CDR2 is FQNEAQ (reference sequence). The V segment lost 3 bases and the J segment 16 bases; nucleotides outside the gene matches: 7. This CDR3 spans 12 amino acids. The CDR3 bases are TGTGCCAGCAGCTTCACTCCGGGACAGGCGTTTTTT. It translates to CASSFTPGQAFF.

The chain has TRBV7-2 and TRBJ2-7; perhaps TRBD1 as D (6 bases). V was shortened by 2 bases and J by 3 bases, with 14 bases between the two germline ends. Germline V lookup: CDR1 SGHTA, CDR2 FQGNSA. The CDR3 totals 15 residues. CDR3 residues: CASSLIQGTDYEQYF. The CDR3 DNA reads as TGTGCCAGCAGCTTAATCCAGGGGACCGACTACGAGCAGTACTTC.

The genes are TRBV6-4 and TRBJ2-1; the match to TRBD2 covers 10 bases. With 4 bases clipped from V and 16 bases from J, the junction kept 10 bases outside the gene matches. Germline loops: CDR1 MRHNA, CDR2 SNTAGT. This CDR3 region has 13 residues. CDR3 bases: TGTGCCAGCAGTGTAAAGACCGGGACTAGCGCATTCTTC. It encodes CASSVKTGTSAFF.

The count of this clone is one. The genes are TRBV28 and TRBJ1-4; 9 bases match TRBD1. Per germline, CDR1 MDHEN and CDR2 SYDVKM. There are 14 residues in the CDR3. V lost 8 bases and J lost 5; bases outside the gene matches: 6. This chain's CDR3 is CASAEQGANEKLFF. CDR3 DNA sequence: TGTGCCAGCGCAGAACAGGGGGCAAATGAAAAACTGTTTTTT.

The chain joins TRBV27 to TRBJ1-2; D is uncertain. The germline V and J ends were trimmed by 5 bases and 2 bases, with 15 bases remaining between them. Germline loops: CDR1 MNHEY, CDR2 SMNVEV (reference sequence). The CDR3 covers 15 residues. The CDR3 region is CASSTTAGLNYGYTF. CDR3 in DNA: TGTGCCAGCAGTACCACCGCCGGTTTGAACTATGGCTACACCTTC.

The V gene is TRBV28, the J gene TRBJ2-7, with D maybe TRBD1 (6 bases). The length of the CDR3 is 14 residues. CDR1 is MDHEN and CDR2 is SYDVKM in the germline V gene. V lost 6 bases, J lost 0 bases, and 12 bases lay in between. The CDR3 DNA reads TGTGCCAGCAGGATGAACAGGGCCTCCTACGAGCAGTACTTC. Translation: CASRMNRASYEQYF.

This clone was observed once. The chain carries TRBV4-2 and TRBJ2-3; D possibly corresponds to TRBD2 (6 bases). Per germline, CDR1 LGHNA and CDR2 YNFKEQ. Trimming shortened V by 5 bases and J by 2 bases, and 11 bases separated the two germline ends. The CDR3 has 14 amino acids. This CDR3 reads CASSEVADTDTQYF. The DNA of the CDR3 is TGTGCCAGCAGCGAAGTAGCGGACACAGATACGCAGTATTTT.

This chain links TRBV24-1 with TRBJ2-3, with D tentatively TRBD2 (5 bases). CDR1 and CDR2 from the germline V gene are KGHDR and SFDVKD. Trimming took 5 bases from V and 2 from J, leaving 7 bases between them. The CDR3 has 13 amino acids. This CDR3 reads CATSAGNTDTQYF. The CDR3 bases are TGTGCCACCAGTGCCGGGAACACAGATACGCAGTATTTT.

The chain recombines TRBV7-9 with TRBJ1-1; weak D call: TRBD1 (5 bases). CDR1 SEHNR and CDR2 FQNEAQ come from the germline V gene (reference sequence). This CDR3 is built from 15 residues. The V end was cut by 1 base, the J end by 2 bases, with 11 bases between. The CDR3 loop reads CASSLGGTYNTEAFF. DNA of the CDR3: TGTGCCAGCAGCTTAGGCGGGACGTATAACACTGAAGCTTTCTTT.